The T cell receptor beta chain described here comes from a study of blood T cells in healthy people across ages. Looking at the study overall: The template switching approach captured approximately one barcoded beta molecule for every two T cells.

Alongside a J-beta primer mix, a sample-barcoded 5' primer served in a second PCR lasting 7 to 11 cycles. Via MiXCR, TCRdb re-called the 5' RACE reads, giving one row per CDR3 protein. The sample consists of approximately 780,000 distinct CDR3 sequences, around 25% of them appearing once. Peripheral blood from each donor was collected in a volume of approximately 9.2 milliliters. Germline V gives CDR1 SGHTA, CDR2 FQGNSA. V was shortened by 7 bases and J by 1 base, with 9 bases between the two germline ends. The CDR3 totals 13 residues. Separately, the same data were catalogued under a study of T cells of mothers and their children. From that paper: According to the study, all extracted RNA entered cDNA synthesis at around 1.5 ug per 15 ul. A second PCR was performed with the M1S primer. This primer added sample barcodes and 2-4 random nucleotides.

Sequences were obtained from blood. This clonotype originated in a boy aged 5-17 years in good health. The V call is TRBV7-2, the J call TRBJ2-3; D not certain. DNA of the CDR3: TGTGCCAGCATCCGACAACGCACAGATACGCAGTATTTT. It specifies CASIRQRTDTQYF.